A single sample is the source of the 2 T cell receptor beta chains below, sequenced in a study of low-dose radiotherapy and immunotherapy resistance in tumors. Noted time point: before trial treatment. Alpha- and beta-chain coverage of first-strand cDNA came from TRAV- and TRBV-specific primers. TCRs were amplified for 15 to 25 PCR cycles with a constant-region primer and V-primer adapter. Each CDR3 protein is one row after TCRdb ran MiXCR on the reads. This sample has about 60,000 distinct CDR3 sequences, with 20% to 25% found just once. Sequences were derived from PBMCs, sampled before treatment. These receptors were collected from a male donor with prostate cancer.

The chain is built from TRBV4-3 and TRBJ2-7; D may be TRBD1 or TRBD2 (6 bases each). This CDR3 spans 15 amino acids. V dropped 1 base and J dropped 5 bases, with 15 bases sitting between them. Germline V gene sequence: CDR1 LGHNA, CDR2 YSLEER. The CDR3 is CASSQVPGAAHEQYF. As DNA, the CDR3 is TGCGCCAGCAGCCAAGTTCCGGGGGCTGCTCACGAGCAGTACTTC.

This clonotype came up many times. The DNA for the CDR3 is TGTGCCAGCAGTGAATTAGGCCGCAGCTCTGGAAACACCATATATTTT. This gives the protein CASSELGRSSGNTIYF. This rearrangement joins TRBV6-2 or TRBV6-3 to TRBJ1-3; D uncertain. Trimming took off 5 bases at V and 0 bases at J, with 14 bases between the two ends. This CDR3 region has 16 residues. Germline loops: CDR1 MNHEY, CDR2 SVGEGT.